These 9 T cell receptor beta chains share one sample of origin, sequenced in a study of blood T cell repertoires in COVID-19. The protocol was immunoSEQ multiplex PCR, while the TCRdb copy is restricted to in-frame clones and leaves out a portion. In the table there are fewer than 450,000 clones, around 88% of which are singletons. Material: peripheral blood. The source of these receptors is a woman between 45 and 60 years old with COVID-19, enrolled during active disease.

V usage is TRBV24-1 and J usage is TRBJ1-2; D gene uncertain. The germline V gene encodes CDR1 KGHDR and CDR2 SFDVKD. CDR3 length: 14 residues. V lost 1 base and J 6 bases, leaving 11 bases between the germline ends. This chain's CDR3 is CATSDLGGEDGYTF. In nucleotides, the CDR3 is TGTGCCACCAGTGATTTAGGAGGCGAGGATGGCTACACCTTC.

CDR3 nucleotides: TGTGCCAGCAGTCCCTCGGGGGGGATCACCGGGGAGCTGTTTTTT. Its translation is CASSPSGGITGELFF. The genes are TRBV27 and TRBJ2-2, with 8 bases aligning to TRBD2. CDR3 size: 15 residues. The ends lost 5 bases at V and 4 bases at J; junction bases unmatched: 6. Germline assignment: CDR1 MNHEY and CDR2 SMNVEV (reference sequence).

The sample holds one count of this clone. The J gene is TRBJ1-5, the V gene TRBV7-9; D gene uncertain. The germline V gene encodes CDR1 SEHNR and CDR2 FQNEAQ (reference sequence). This CDR3 has 13 amino acids. V lost 1 base to trimming and J lost 8 bases, with 9 bases between them. This chain's CDR3 is CASSLDQAEPQHF. The CDR3 bases are TGTGCCAGCAGCTTAGACCAAGCGGAGCCCCAGCATTTT.

This chain uses TRBV5-4 with TRBJ2-3; 9 positions agree with TRBD2. V lost 4 bases and J lost 6; bases outside the gene matches: 9. Germline CDR1 and CDR2: SGHNT and YYREEE (reference sequence). This CDR3 is 15 amino acids long. CDR3 DNA sequence: TGTGCCAGCAGCCGAGGGCTAGCGGGGCCGGATACGCAGTATTTT. Its protein is CASSRGLAGPDTQYF.

The chain is built from TRBV7-2 and TRBJ1-2; D gene unclear. In germline, CDR1 is SGHTA, CDR2 FQGNSA. The CDR3 sequence is 14 residues long. V was pared by 3 bases and J by 0 bases, with 8 bases between. CDR3 protein: CASSLSGSNYGYTF. In DNA, the CDR3 is TGTGCCAGCAGCTTGTCCGGTTCTAACTATGGCTACACCTTC.

The V and J genes are TRBV14 and TRBJ1-2, with D perhaps TRBD1 (6 bases). Germline-derived CDR1 and CDR2 are SGHDN and FVKESK. Trimming removed 1 base at V and 8 bases at J, with 11 bases between. The CDR3 extends over 13 amino acids. The DNA of the CDR3 is TGTGCCAGCAGCCAAGGGCGGGGGCTGGGCTACACCTTC. Translated: CASSQGRGLGYTF. Together with reference TRBV14 and TRBJ1-2, the CDR3 gives the full variable domain: EAGVTQFPSHSVIEKGQTVTLRCDPISGHDNLYWYRRVMGKEIKFLLHFVKESKQDESGMPNNRFLAERTGGTYSTLKVQPAELEDSGVYFCASSQGRGLGYTFGSGTRLTVV.

This chain connects TRBV30 to TRBJ2-3; D perhaps matches TRBD2 (6 bases). CDR1 is GTSNPN, CDR2 SVGIG, per germline (reference sequence). This CDR3 region has 14 residues. V was cut by 4 bases and J by 4 bases, with 15 bases left in between. The CDR3 here is CAWKASPGADTQYF. The CDR3 DNA follows: TGTGCCTGGAAGGCGTCCCCGGGGGCAGATACGCAGTATTTT. The whole variable domain, filled in from reference TRBV30 and TRBJ2-3, reads SQTIHQWPATLVQPVGSPLSLECTVEGTSNPNLYWYRQAAGRGLQLLFYSVGIGQISSEVPQNLSASRPQDRQFILSSKKLLLSDSGFYLCAWKASPGADTQYFGPGTRLTVL.

This chain connects TRBV6-1 to TRBJ2-1, with 8 nucleotides matching TRBD2. After removal of 2 bases from V and 12 bases from J, the junction contained 9 bases not matched to a gene. The CDR3 has 14 amino acids. Germline V gives CDR1 MNHNS, CDR2 SASEGT. CDR3 coding DNA: TGTGCCAGCAGTGAAATTTGGCGGGGGGAGCGGCAGTTCTTC. Protein sequence: CASSEIWRGERQFF.

The chain couples TRBV5-1 to TRBJ1-1, with 7 bases fitting TRBD1. The V and J ends lost 4 bases and 4 bases, in that order; junction bases with no gene match: 4. CDR1 and CDR2 (germline): SGHRS, YFSETQ. This CDR3 is built from 13 residues. The CDR3 DNA follows: TGCGCCAGCAGCCCTGGGACAGCCACTGAAGCTTTCTTT. Its translation: CASSPGTATEAFF.